This T cell receptor beta chain was obtained from a study of T cell responses to AZD1222 COVID-19 vaccine. Study-wide context: Analyses pooled second doses at about 4 or about 12 weeks.

Study conclusions and caveats: Reportedly, close to half of spike-specific TCRs are directed against unmutated variant regions. Sampling that yielded the repertoires occurred only after the peak T cell response. Females outnumbered males among donors, who were mostly white British; clonal diversity was possibly underestimated.

Generated by immunoSEQ multiplex PCR, the TCRdb table keeps only in-frame clones and is missing some. The sample yields 80,000 to 90,000 clones, over 85% seen once. Notes on this clone: Antigen: not known.

The material sequenced was peripheral blood, taken on day 0 of AZD1222 vaccination. This clonotype was sampled from an adult in good health.

Here the CDR3 DNA reads TGTGCCAGCAGCCAAGTGGGGGGCTCGGACGAGCAGTACTTC. Amino acid sequence: CASSQVGGSDEQYF. The rearrangement links TRBV14 to TRBJ2-7, with D possibly called TRBD1 or TRBD2 (6 bases each). V lost 1 base and J 5 bases, leaving 12 bases between the germline ends. The germline V gene has CDR1 SGHDN and CDR2 FVKESK. This CDR3 has 14 residues.